This T cell receptor (beta chain) was found in a study of Graves' ophthalmopathy and Graves' hyperthyroidism. Findings and limits, study-wide: Appearing in blood as well were most expanded thyroid clonotypes above 0.001 frequency. Researchers report that a 13-signature model separated ophthalmopathy from stable hyperthyroidism, posting about 88% sensitivity and about 80% specificity.

Trimming stripped 0 bases from V and 0 bases from J, with 19 bases between. The CDR3 has 19 residues. Germline CDR1 and CDR2: SGHDT and YYEEEE. PBMCs were isolated by Ficoll-Paque density gradient centrifugation, using about 9.2 ml of fresh peripheral blood as the starting material. Transcripts of RNA were the source for amplifying TCR beta CDR3 regions. An initial RT-PCR round employing HTBI primers preceded a second-round multiplex PCR. TCRdb re-called the multiplex PCR reads through MiXCR, storing one row per CDR3 protein. The table shows roughly 700,000 distinct CDR3 sequences, with 40% occurring only once. Notes on this clonotype: Its matching antigen is unknown.

Sequences were obtained from peripheral blood. The sequence was collected from an adult man with Graves' ophthalmopathy. The chain recombines TRBV5-6 with TRBJ1-3; a weak D match, TRBD1 (5 bases). CDR3 DNA: TGTGCCAGCAGCTTGGTAAGAGGTCGGGGCGCCTACTCTGGAAACACCATATATTTT. This encodes CASSLVRGRGAYSGNTIYF.